The entry below describes one TCR beta chain. This record comes from a study of tumor-infiltrating lymphocytes in primary liver carcinoma. Looking at the study overall: Samples returned roughly 3.65 to 7.13 million productive TCRbeta reads each. Read depth did not differ significantly between tissue types.

Synthesis of TCR beta cDNA was carried out from 500 ng total RNA with a constant-region primer. Three rounds of nested multiplex PCR with slightly modified ARM-PCR produced TCR beta libraries. TRBV1-TRBV30 forward and Cbeta reverse primers drove the first two roughly 10-cycle rounds. TCRdb re-analysed the multiplex PCR reads in MiXCR, keeping a single row per CDR3 protein. The sample carries 90,000 to 150,000 distinct CDR3 sequences, approximately 71% recorded once. The CDR3 contains 17 residues. The germline V and J ends were trimmed by 6 bases and 8 bases, with 26 bases remaining between them. CDR1 and CDR2 from the germline V gene are MNHEY and SVGAGI. Co-extracting RNA and DNA was done with roughly 17-32 mg of unsorted bulk tissue as input. The study enrolled treatment-naive patients with chronic HBV infection.

The TCR sequence derives from a woman aged 60-75 years with primary liver carcinoma and hepatitis B virus infection. Source material: tumor-adjacent normal liver tissue. The V call is TRBV6-5, the J call TRBJ2-1; D is perhaps TRBD2 (7 bases). The CDR3 bases are TGTGCCAGCAGAGCCTGGGGGGGCAGAAGAAGTAGGGATGAGCAGTTCTTC. Residues: CASRAWGGRRSRDEQFF.